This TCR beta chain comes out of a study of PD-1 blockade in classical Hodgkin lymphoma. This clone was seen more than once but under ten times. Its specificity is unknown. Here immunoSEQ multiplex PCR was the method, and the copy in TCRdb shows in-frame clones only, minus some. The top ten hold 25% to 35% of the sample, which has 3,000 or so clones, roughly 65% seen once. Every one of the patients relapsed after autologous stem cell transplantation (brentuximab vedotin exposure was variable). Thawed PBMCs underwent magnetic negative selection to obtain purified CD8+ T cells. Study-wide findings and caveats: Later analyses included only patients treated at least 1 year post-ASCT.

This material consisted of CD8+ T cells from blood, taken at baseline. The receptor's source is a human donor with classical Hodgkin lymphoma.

This chain's CDR3 is CASSLVYDRYPYNEQFF. In DNA, the CDR3 is TGTGCCAGCAGCTTAGTGTATGACAGATACCCCTACAATGAGCAGTTCTTC. The chain couples TRBV11-2 to TRBJ2-1; a weak D match, TRBD1 (5 bases). Germline V CDR1 and CDR2: SGHAT, FQNNGV. This CDR3 is 17 amino acids long. V was cut by 1 base and J by 2 bases, with 15 bases left in between.